The T cell receptor beta chain described here comes from a study of T cells in localized non-small cell lung cancer. Overall study findings and caveats: Uninvolved adjacent lung had more T cell clonality than any other tissue, topping tumor. Across samples, adjacent lung featured a median roughly 62 of the top 100 tumor clones. The study linked higher blood T cell density to longer overall survival. Analysis by sequencing included only one tumor region, so heterogeneity remains possible.

This clone was detected only once. Its antigen is unknown. Only in-frame clones appear in the TCRdb table, and some are missing; sequencing was by immunoSEQ multiplex PCR. The sample lists about 8,000 clones, around 87% occurring once. CDR3 length: 14 residues. The germline CDR1 and CDR2 sequences are SQVTM and ANQGSEA. V lost 7 bases and J lost 6; bases outside the gene matches: 8. This chain uses TRBV29-1 with TRBJ2-1, with 11 nucleotides matching TRBD2. The sequence was obtained from a male donor at least 60 years old with stage III lung adenocarcinoma. This specimen was peripheral blood, taken before any cancer treatment. The CDR3 DNA reads TGCAGCGCCTCCCCCGGGACTAGCGGCAATGAGCAGTTCTTC. It specifies CSASPGTSGNEQFF.